One and the same sample provided the 20 T cell receptor beta chains below, sequenced in a study of graft-versus-host responses after intestinal transplantation. Sequencing was performed with immunoSEQ multiplex PCR; in TCRdb, only in-frame clones are kept and a portion is missing. Of over 85,000 clones in the sample, approximately 94% were seen once. Antigens for these TCRs are unknown. The material sequenced was unstimulated CD4+ T cells sorted from spleen or lymph node cells, taken before transplant. These receptor sequences come from a human donor who was the organ donor for an intestinal transplant.

This chain links TRBV10-3 with TRBJ1-2; TRBD1 agrees at 8 bases. This CDR3 has 14 residues. Unmatched junction bases numbered 3, after V lost 3 bases and J lost 3 bases. Looked up from germline, CDR1 is ENHRY and CDR2 is SYGVKD. DNA of the CDR3: TGTGCCATCAGTGACCCAGGGGGCGACTATGGCTACACCTTC. This sequence encodes CAISDPGGDYGYTF.

The CDR3, as DNA: TGTGCCAGCAGCTTAGTGCAGGGCCACGAGCAGTACTTC. Its translation is CASSLVQGHEQYF. V gene TRBV7-2 combines with J gene TRBJ2-7; TRBD1 is a possible D gene (5 bases). Germline CDR1 reads SGHTA; CDR2 reads FQGNSA. The CDR3 is 13 residues long. V lost 1 base to trimming and J lost 5 bases, with 9 bases between them.

In this sample, this clone turned up a few times. This chain uses TRBV6-1 with TRBJ1-1; D remains unclear. CDR3 length equals 13 residues. The ends were cut back, 4 bases at V and 1 base at J, with 7 bases in the middle. Germline V gene lookup returns CDR1 MNHNS and CDR2 SASEGT. The CDR3 protein is CASSAARNTEAFF. The CDR3 DNA follows: TGTGCCAGCAGTGCCGCGAGGAACACTGAAGCTTTCTTT.

The rearrangement uses TRBV18 and TRBJ2-1; no clear D gene. CDR1 and CDR2 (germline): KGHSH, LQKENI. V dropped 2 bases and J dropped 6 bases, with 8 bases sitting between them. CDR3 length: 13 amino acids. The CDR3 here is CASSPGSINEQFF. The CDR3 nucleotides are TGTGCCAGCTCACCAGGGTCTATCAATGAGCAGTTCTTC.

With regard to this clone: A read error may produce the germline difference seen at one junction end. The V and J genes are TRBV14 and TRBJ1-2; no clear D gene. Per germline, CDR1 SGHDN and CDR2 FVKESK. This CDR3 has 11 amino acids. CDR3 region: CANSQEFGYTF. Here the CDR3 DNA reads TGTGCCAACAGCCAAGAATTTGGCTACACCTTC.

This clone occurred a few times. The J gene is TRBJ2-5, the V gene TRBV19; perhaps TRBD1 as D (7 bases). Trimming shortened V by 6 bases and J by 1 base, and 12 bases separated the two germline ends. The CDR3 runs to 14 residues. Germline CDR1 LNHDA, CDR2 SQIVND (reference sequence). The CDR3 sequence: CASRAGQSQETQYF. CDR3 coding DNA: TGTGCCAGTAGGGCGGGACAGAGCCAAGAGACCCAGTACTTC.

The table lists this clone with a few counts. This chain uses TRBV21-1 with TRBJ1-4; TRBD1, the table's D call, lacks a check against the DNA. TRBV21-1 corresponds to a pseudogene. The CDR3 runs 16 residues. CDR3 nucleotide sequence: TGTGCCAGCAGCAAAAAAAACAGGGGGACTAATGAAAAACTGTTTTTT. It translates to CASSKKNRGTNEKLFF.

This chain joins TRBV10-3 and TRBJ1-2, with a possible D match to TRBD1 (6 bases). V lost 0 bases and J lost 8, with 13 bases in between. The CDR3 is 14 residues long. CDR1 and CDR2 (germline): ENHRY, SYGVKD. In DNA, the CDR3 is TGTGCCATCAGTGAGTCCAGCAGGGGTGGAGGCTACACCTTC. This gives the protein CAISESSRGGGYTF.

V is TRBV4-2 and J is TRBJ1-4; D is possibly TRBD1 (5 bases). The length of the CDR3 is 15 residues. Between the trimmed V and J ends, which lost 5 bases and 0 bases, there was a span of 10 bases. Germline CDR1 reads LGHNA; CDR2 reads YNFKEQ. The CDR3: CASSSGIATNEKLFF. CDR3 in DNA: TGTGCCAGCAGCTCAGGGATCGCAACTAATGAAAAACTGTTTTTT.

This chain uses TRBV15 with TRBJ1-2, with D perhaps TRBD1 (5 bases). The V gene's germline CDR1 is LNHNV and CDR2 YYDKDF (reference sequence). V lost 5 bases, J lost 2 bases, and 6 bases lay in between. The CDR3 is 12 amino acids. CDR3 bases: TGTGCCACCAGCCGGGACAACTATGGCTACACCTTC. Its translation is CATSRDNYGYTF. The full variable domain, with the rest looked up from reference TRBV15 and TRBJ1-2, is DAMVIQNPRYQVTQFGKPVTLSCSQTLNHNVMYWYQQKSSQAPKLLFHYYDKDFNNEADTPDNFQSRRPNTSFCFLDIRSPGLGDTAMYLCATSRDNYGYTFGSGTRLTVV.

This clone was found a few times. The chain links TRBV10-2 to TRBJ1-5, with TRBD1 as a possible D gene (5 bases). This CDR3 region has 14 residues. The V and J ends lost 0 bases and 2 bases respectively, with 5 bases between them. CDR1 and CDR2 (germline): WSHSY, SAAADI. DNA of the CDR3: TGCGCCAGCAGTGAGTCACAGGGCAATCAGCCCCAGCATTTT. Encoded protein: CASSESQGNQPQHF.

V and J are TRBV5-6 and TRBJ1-5; a weak D match, TRBD1 (6 bases). The CDR3 spans 13 residues. Trimming stripped 4 bases from V and 3 bases from J, with 8 bases between. Germline CDR1 reads SGHDT; CDR2 reads YYEEEE. The CDR3 sequence is CASSRTDNQPQHF. CDR3 in DNA: TGTGCCAGCAGCCGGACAGACAATCAGCCCCAGCATTTT.

The chain has TRBV28 and TRBJ1-5; maybe TRBD1 (6 bases). Germline V gives CDR1 MDHEN, CDR2 SYDVKM. Trimming cost V 5 bases and J 0 bases, with 14 bases left between them. The CDR3 totals 16 residues. CDR3 sequence reads: CASSPPTGFSNQPQHF. For the CDR3, the DNA is TGTGCCAGCAGTCCGCCGACAGGCTTTAGCAATCAGCCCCAGCATTTT.

The gene calls are TRBV6-1 and TRBJ1-5; 9 bases agree with TRBD1. Trimming took 6 bases from V and 7 from J; bases not matched to a gene: 10. The CDR3 consists of 15 residues. Germline CDR1 is MNHNS and CDR2 is SASEGT. The CDR3 DNA is TGTGCCAGCAGCGGAAGCGCCGGACAGGGGCAGCCCCAGCATTTT. Translating gives CASSGSAGQGQPQHF.

This rearrangement joins TRBV18 to TRBJ1-5; D might be TRBD1 (6 bases). V lost 8 bases to trimming and J lost 4 bases, with 12 bases between them. The CDR3 covers 13 residues. In germline, CDR1 is KGHSH, CDR2 LQKENI. This chain's CDR3 is CASARGINQPQHF. The CDR3 coding sequence is TGTGCCAGCGCTAGGGGGATAAATCAGCCCCAGCATTTT. The variable domain in full, completed from reference TRBV18 and TRBJ1-5, reads NAGVMQNPRHLVRRRGQEARLRCSPMKGHSHVYWYRQLPEEGLKFMVYLQKENIIDESGMPKERFSAEFPKEGPSILRIQQVVRGDSAAYFCASARGINQPQHFGDGTRLSIL.

The genes are TRBV28 and TRBJ2-5; 7 bases align to TRBD1. This CDR3 region has 15 residues. CDR1 and CDR2 (germline): MDHEN, SYDVKM. V shed 5 bases, J shed 1 base, and the junction held 7 bases outside the gene matches. The CDR3 sequence is CASSPRWDSQETQYF. The CDR3 region has the DNA TGTGCCAGCAGTCCCAGATGGGACAGCCAAGAGACCCAGTACTTC.

This chain links TRBV16 with TRBJ1-1; a possible D gene is TRBD1 (6 bases). Germline loops: CDR1 KGHSY, CDR2 FQNENV. The CDR3 spans 14 residues. V shed 4 bases and J shed 4 bases, with 13 bases lying between them. The CDR3 region has the DNA TGTGCCAGCAGCCGTGGACAGAGTGGCACTGAAGCTTTCTTT. This codes for CASSRGQSGTEAFF.

The gene calls are TRBV6-1 and TRBJ1-2; TRBD1 is a possible D gene (5 bases). Trimming pared 7 bases from V and 4 bases from J, leaving 13 bases between. Per the germline V gene, CDR1 is MNHNS and CDR2 is SASEGT. CDR3 length: 13 residues. The CDR3 bases are TGTGCCAGCACCGGGGACCAATTCTATGGCTACACCTTC. Protein product: CASTGDQFYGYTF.

The rearrangement joins TRBV29-1 to TRBJ2-7; 9 bases fit TRBD1. Looked up from germline, CDR1 is SQVTM and CDR2 is ANQGSEA. Unmatched junction bases numbered 9, after V lost 6 bases and J lost 0 bases. This CDR3 region has 15 residues. Here the CDR3 reads CSVSGGGQGSYEQYF. The DNA of the CDR3 is TGCAGCGTGAGTGGGGGGGGACAGGGCTCCTACGAGCAGTACTTC.

The table lists this clone with a count of one. The V call is TRBV10-3, the J call TRBJ2-3; possibly TRBD2 for D (6 bases). V lost 10 bases and J 0 bases, leaving 17 bases between the germline ends. The germline V gene has CDR1 ENHRY and CDR2 SYGVKD. This CDR3 has 15 residues. The CDR3, as DNA: TGTGCCACCCGGGCGGGGTGGGGTAGCACAGATACGCAGTATTTT. It yields the protein CATRAGWGSTDTQYF.